This T cell receptor beta chain was obtained from a study of shared clonotypes between healthy human individuals. Overall study context: Serving as donors were two women and three men, whose ages spanned 18 to 49. The study, taken as a whole, reports: Depth was large, yet rarefaction showed that sorted-subset sequencing was incomplete.

Deep-level assay runs were performed. Assay used: immunoSEQ multiplex PCR; TCRdb lists only in-frame clones, some missing. The sample contains about 2.1 million clones, 93% of which appear only once. A word on this clone: What it binds is not known.

Naive CD8 cells, CD45RO-negative and positively selected for CCR7, excluded terminally differentiated effector memory CD45RA+ cells. The ends were cut back, 4 bases at V and 9 bases at J, with 11 bases in the middle. Germline V lookup: CDR1 SGHNT, CDR2 YYREEE (reference sequence). The CDR3 totals 11 residues. Sequenced: naive CD8+ T cells from PBMCs. The clonotype originates from a man between 18 and 35 years old in good health. Some clones in this sample may be carry-over from other donors' samples. The gene calls are TRBV5-4 and TRBJ2-7; perhaps TRBD1 as D (5 bases). The CDR3 loop reads CASSGAQGQYF. The CDR3 DNA follows: TGTGCCAGCAGCGGGGCTCAGGGGCAGTACTTC.